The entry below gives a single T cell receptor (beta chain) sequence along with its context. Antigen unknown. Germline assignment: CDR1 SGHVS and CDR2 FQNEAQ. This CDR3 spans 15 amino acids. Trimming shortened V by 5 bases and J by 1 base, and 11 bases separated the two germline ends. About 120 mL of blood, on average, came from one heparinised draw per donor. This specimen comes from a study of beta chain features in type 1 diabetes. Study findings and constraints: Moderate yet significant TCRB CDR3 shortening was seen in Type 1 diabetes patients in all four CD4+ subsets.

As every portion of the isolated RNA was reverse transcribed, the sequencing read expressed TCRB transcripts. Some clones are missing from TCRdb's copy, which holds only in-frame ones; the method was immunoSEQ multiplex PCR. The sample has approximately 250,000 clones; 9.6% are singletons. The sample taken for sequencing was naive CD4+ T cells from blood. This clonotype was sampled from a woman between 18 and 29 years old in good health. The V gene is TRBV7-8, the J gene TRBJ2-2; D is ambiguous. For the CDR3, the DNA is TGTGCCAGCAGCCTTCTTAGCCAGAACACCGGGGAGCTGTTTTTT. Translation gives CASSLLSQNTGELFF. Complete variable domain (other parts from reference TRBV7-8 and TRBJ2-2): GAGVSQSPRYKVAKRGQDVALRCDPISGHVSLFWYQQALGQGPEFLTYFQNEAQLDKSGLPSDRFFAERPEGSVSTLKIQRTQQEDSAVYLCASSLLSQNTGELFFGEGSRLTVL.